The rows below give T cell receptor beta chains drawn from one sample of a study of cytomegalovirus exposure and HLA in healthy donors. Method: immunoSEQ multiplex PCR; TCRdb's copy keeps in-frame clones and lacks some. This sample has fewer than 70,000 clones, with roughly four fifths found just once. Material for sequencing was PBMCs. The origin of the receptors is an older woman in good health and CMV-seropositive. Both conserved end residues are part of each CDR3. Fields, in order: D gene, clone size, V gene, J gene, CDR3 protein, CDR3 DNA. A D gene is named only where the DNA matches it firmly. Only part of the rows carry a size: once, few, many, or a class if the clone is expanded.

>TRBD1|-|TRBV5-1|TRBJ1-1
CASSAQGGTEAFF
TGCGCCAGCAGCGCACAGGGGGGCACTGAAGCTTTCTTT
>TRBD1|few|TRBV5-5|TRBJ1-3
CASSLTWGQGQGNTIYF
TGTGCCAGCAGCCTCACCTGGGGACAGGGGCAAGGAAACACCATATATTTT
>TRBD1|-|TRBV14|TRBJ1-2
CASSPRGANYGYTF
TGTGCCAGCAGCCCCAGGGGGGCTAACTATGGCTACACCTTC
>-|-|TRBV4-1|TRBJ1-1
CASSQGQMNTEAFF
TGCGCCAGCAGCCAAGGGCAGATGAACACTGAAGCTTTCTTT
>-|-|TRBV25-1|TRBJ1-4
CASSPRQSSTNEKLFF
TGTGCCAGCAGTCCCCGACAGTCTTCAACTAATGAAAAACTGTTTTTT
>-|-|TRBV7-9|TRBJ2-1
CASSLYSADEQFF
TGTGCCAGCAGCTTATACTCCGCTGATGAGCAGTTCTTC
>TRBD2|few|TRBV4-1|TRBJ2-1
CASSQPLAGVYNEQFF
TGCGCCAGCAGCCAGCCCCTAGCGGGAGTCTACAATGAGCAGTTCTTC
>-|-|TRBV5-4|TRBJ2-7
CASSPENRVGEQYF
TGTGCCAGCAGCCCTGAGAACAGGGTGGGCGAGCAGTACTTC
>TRBD2|-|TRBV29-1|TRBJ2-1
CSLSGESSYNEQFF
TGCAGCCTTAGCGGGGAGAGCTCCTACAACGAGCAGTTCTTC
>-|-|TRBV6-5|TRBJ1-1
CASSYSKRGSTEAFF
TGTGCCAGCAGTTACTCGAAAAGGGGAAGCACTGAAGCTTTCTTT
>-|-|TRBV7-8|TRBJ1-5
CASSLELAGPYQPQHF
TGTGCCAGCAGCTTAGAATTGGCAGGGCCATATCAGCCCCAGCATTTT
>TRBD2|-|TRBV29-1|TRBJ2-3
CSHGTSGDDTQYF
TGCAGCCACGGGACTAGCGGGGACGATACGCAGTATTTT
>TRBD1|-|TRBV12-5|TRBJ1-1
CASGFGPKGQGSTEAFF
TGTGCTAGTGGTTTCGGCCCGAAAGGACAGGGGAGCACTGAAGCTTTCTTT